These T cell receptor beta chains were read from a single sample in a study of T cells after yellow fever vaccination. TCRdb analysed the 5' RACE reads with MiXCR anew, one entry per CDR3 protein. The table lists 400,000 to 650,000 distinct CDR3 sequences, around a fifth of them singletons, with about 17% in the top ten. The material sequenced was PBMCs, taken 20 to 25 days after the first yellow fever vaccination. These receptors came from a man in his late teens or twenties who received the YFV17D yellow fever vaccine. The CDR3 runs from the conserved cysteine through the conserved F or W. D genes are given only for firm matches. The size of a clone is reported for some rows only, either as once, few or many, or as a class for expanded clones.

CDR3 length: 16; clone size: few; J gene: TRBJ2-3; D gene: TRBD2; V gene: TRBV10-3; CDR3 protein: CAISGGSGPHVDTQYF; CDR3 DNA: TGTGCCATCAGTGGTGGTAGCGGGCCACACGTAGATACGCAGTATTTT
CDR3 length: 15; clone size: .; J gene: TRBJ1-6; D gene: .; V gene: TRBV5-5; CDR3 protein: CASSSSGVRNSPLHF; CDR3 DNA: TGTGCCAGCAGCTCATCTGGGGTGAGGAATTCACCCCTCCACTTT
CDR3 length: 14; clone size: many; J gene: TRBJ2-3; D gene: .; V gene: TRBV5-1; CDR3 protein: CASSPGHSTDTQYF; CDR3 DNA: TGCGCCAGCAGCCCCGGACACTCCACAGATACGCAGTATTTT
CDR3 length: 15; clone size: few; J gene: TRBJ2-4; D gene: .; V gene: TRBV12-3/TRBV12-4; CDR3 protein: CASTTRDIAKNIQYF; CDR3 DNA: TGTGCCAGCACCACCCGGGACATAGCCAAAAACATTCAGTACTTC
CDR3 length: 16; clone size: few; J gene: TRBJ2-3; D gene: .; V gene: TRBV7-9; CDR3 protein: CASSRPPQAGTDTQYF; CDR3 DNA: TGTGCCAGCAGTCGCCCGCCCCAAGCGGGCACAGATACGCAGTATTTT
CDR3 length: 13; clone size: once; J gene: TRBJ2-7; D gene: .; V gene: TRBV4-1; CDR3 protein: CASSSGDTYEQYF; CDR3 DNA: TGCGCCAGCAGTTCGGGAGATACCTACGAGCAGTACTTC
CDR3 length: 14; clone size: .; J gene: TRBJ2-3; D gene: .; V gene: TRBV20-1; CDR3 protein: CSAPTQGRTDTQYF; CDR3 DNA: TGCAGTGCACCAACACAGGGCCGCACAGATACGCAGTATTTT
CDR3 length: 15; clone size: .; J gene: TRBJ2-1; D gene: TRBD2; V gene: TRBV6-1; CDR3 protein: CASRDPFGGAHEQFF; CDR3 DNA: TGTGCCAGCAGAGACCCTTTCGGGGGGGCGCATGAGCAGTTCTTC
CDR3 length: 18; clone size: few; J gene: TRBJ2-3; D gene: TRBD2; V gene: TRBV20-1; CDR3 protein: CSAPRTSGGFWLTDTQYF; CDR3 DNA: TGCAGTGCTCCTCGGACTAGCGGGGGATTTTGGCTCACAGATACGCAGTATTTT
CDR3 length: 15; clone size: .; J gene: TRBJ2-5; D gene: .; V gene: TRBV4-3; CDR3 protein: CASSQDPLVRETQYF; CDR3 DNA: TGCGCCAGCAGCCAAGATCCCTTAGTCCGAGAGACCCAGTACTTC
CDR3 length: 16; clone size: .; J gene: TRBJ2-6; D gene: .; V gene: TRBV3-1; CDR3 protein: CASSPGPGTGANVLTF; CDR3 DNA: TGTGCCAGCAGTCCCGGACCGGGCACTGGGGCCAACGTCCTGACTTTC
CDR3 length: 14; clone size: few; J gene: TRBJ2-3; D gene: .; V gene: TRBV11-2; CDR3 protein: CASSLVSSTDTQYF; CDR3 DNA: TGTGCCAGCAGCTTAGTATCGTCCACAGATACGCAGTATTTT
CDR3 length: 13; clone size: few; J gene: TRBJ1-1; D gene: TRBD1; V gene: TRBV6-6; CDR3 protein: CASTQGVNTEAFF; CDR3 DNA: TGTGCCAGCACCCAGGGGGTGAACACTGAAGCTTTCTTT
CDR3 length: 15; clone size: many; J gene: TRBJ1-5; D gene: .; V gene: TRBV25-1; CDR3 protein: CASSGPGGDNQPQHF; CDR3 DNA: TGTGCCAGCAGTGGACCTGGGGGGGATAATCAGCCCCAGCATTTT
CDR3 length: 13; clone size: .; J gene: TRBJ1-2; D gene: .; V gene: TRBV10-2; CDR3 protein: CASSPQTIYGYTF; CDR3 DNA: TGCGCCAGCAGTCCCCAGACAATCTATGGCTACACCTTC
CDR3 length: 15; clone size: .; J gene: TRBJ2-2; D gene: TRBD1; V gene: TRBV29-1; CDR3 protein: CSVGAGQGHTGELFF; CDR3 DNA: TGCAGCGTTGGAGCTGGACAGGGTCACACCGGGGAGCTGTTTTTT
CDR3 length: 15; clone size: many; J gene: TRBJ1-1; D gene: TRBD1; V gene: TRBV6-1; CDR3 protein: CASSWDSPPNTEAFF; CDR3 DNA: TGTGCCAGCAGCTGGGACAGTCCCCCGAACACTGAAGCTTTCTTT
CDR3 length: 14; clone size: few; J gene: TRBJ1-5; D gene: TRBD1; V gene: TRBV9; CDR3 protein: CASSAEQGGQPQHF; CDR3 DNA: TGTGCCAGCAGCGCCGAACAGGGGGGTCAGCCCCAGCATTTT
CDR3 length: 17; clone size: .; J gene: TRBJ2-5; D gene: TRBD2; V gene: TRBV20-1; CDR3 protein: CSANPPSGGSHRETQYF; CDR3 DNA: TGCAGTGCCAACCCCCCTAGCGGGGGCTCCCATAGGGAGACCCAGTACTTC
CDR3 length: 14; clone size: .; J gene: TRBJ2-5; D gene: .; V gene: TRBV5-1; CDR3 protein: CASSRIPSEETQYF; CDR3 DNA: TGCGCCAGCAGCCGCATACCTAGCGAGGAGACCCAGTACTTC
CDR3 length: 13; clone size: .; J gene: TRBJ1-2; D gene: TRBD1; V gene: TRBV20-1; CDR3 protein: CSAAPDRVYGYTF; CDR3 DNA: TGCAGTGCTGCCCCTGACAGGGTCTATGGCTACACCTTC
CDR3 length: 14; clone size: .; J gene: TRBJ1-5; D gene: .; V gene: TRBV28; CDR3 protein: CASTPPPANQPQHF; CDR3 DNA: TGTGCCAGCACCCCCCCGCCCGCGAATCAGCCCCAGCATTTT
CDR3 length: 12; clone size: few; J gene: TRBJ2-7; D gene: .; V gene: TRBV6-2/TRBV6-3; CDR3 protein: CASSFTSYEQYF; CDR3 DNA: TGTGCCAGCAGTTTTACATCCTACGAGCAGTACTTC
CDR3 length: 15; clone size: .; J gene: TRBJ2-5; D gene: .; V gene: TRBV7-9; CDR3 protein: CASSYWTRSQETQYF; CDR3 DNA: TGTGCCAGCAGCTACTGGACACGTTCTCAAGAGACCCAGTACTTC
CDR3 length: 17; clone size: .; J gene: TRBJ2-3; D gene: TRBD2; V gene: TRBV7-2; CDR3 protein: CASSLAWLAGYTDTQYF; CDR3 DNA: TGTGCCAGCAGCTTAGCCTGGCTAGCGGGGTATACAGATACGCAGTATTTT
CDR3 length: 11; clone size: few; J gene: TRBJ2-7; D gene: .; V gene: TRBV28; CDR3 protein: CASREVNEQYF; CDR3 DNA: TGTGCCAGCAGAGAAGTGAACGAGCAGTACTTC
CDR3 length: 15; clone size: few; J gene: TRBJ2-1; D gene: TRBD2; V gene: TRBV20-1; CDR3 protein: CSAINVAGGPDEQFF; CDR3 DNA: TGCAGTGCTATTAACGTGGCGGGGGGGCCAGATGAGCAGTTCTTC
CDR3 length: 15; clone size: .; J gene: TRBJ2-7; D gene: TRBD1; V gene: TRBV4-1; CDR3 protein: CASSQRTTGAYEQYF; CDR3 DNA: TGCGCCAGCAGCCAAAGGACCACAGGGGCTTACGAGCAGTACTTC
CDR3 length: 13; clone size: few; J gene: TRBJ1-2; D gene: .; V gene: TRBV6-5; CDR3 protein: CASSYSGGYGYTF; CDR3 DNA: TGTGCCAGCAGTTACTCGGGCGGGTATGGCTACACCTTC
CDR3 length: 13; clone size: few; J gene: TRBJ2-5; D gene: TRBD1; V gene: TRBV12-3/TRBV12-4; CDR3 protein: CASRFNRGETQYF; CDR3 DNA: TGTGCCAGCAGATTCAACAGGGGAGAGACCCAGTACTTC
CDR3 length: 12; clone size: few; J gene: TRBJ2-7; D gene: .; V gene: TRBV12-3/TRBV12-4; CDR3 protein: CASSFNPFEQYF; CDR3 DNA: TGTGCCAGCAGTTTTAATCCTTTTGAGCAGTACTTC